This T cell receptor (beta chain) was profiled in a study of tumor-infiltrating lymphocytes in oesophageal squamous cell carcinoma. The germline gives CDR1 LNHDA, CDR2 SQIVND (reference sequence). The CDR3 totals 12 residues. TCRdb itself ran the PCR reads through MiXCR, one entry per CDR3 protein. The data hold over 20,000 distinct CDR3 sequences, with more than 30% observed a single time. The TCR was taken from a male donor with esophageal squamous cell carcinoma. V is TRBV19 and J is TRBJ2-3; D may match TRBD1 or TRBD2 (7 bases each). The DNA end is more similar to TRBJ2-1, so the J call may be wrong. The sample taken for sequencing was esophageal tumor tissue. Written as DNA, the CDR3 is TGTGCCAGTAGTATCAGGGGGGGTGAGCAGTTCTTC. This translates into CASSIRGGEQFF.